The 8 T cell receptor beta chains listed next were all sequenced from one sample in a study of cytomegalovirus exposure and HLA in healthy donors. Measured with immunoSEQ multiplex PCR; TCRdb has only the in-frame clones, and not every one. The table lists approximately 58,000 clones, about 91% of them singletons, with about 2% in the top ten. Sequencing used PBMCs. Receptors were obtained from a woman aged 25 to 39 in good health and CMV-seronegative.

The rearrangement links TRBV7-6 to TRBJ2-2, with 7 bases identical to TRBD1. This CDR3 region has 16 residues. V gave up 3 bases and J gave up 4 bases; unmatched junction bases: 8. The germline V gene has CDR1 SGHVS and CDR2 FNYEAQ. The CDR3 DNA sequence: TGTGCCAGCAGCTTTACAGGGGATCCCCCCACCGGGGAGCTGTTTTTT. Its protein product is CASSFTGDPPTGELFF.

The gene calls are TRBV4-2 and TRBJ1-2; 7 bases are shared with TRBD1. The ends lost 0 bases at V and 7 bases at J; junction bases unmatched: 11. The CDR3 is 16 residues long. Per the germline V gene, CDR1 is LGHNA and CDR2 is YNFKEQ. This CDR3 is CASSQEVGTESSGYTF. CDR3 DNA sequence: TGTGCCAGCAGCCAAGAGGTGGGGACAGAATCAAGTGGCTACACCTTC.

In nucleotides, the CDR3 is TGTGCCAGTAGTGCAGGGGTTTGGGGCAATCAGCCCCAGCATTTT. Amino acids: CASSAGVWGNQPQHF. The rearrangement uses TRBV19 and TRBJ1-5; TRBD1 is a possible D gene (6 bases). Looked up from germline, CDR1 is LNHDA and CDR2 is SQIVND (reference sequence). The CDR3 sequence is 15 residues long. V lost 5 bases, J lost 2 bases, and 13 bases lay in between.

This clone was seen a single time. The chain recombines TRBV7-8 with TRBJ2-1; TRBD2 agrees at 8 bases. CDR3 length equals 12 residues. Germline values: CDR1 SGHVS, CDR2 FQNEAQ. V was pared by 5 bases and J by 12 bases, with 6 bases of the junction left unmatched. DNA of the CDR3: TGTGCCAGCAGCCCTAGCGGGCTCCGGCAGTTCTTC. Translating gives CASSPSGLRQFF.

This chain uses TRBV27 with TRBJ2-1, with 9 nucleotides matching TRBD1. Trimming at V came to 5 bases and at J to 7 bases, leaving 6 bases not matched to a gene. The germline CDR1 and CDR2 sequences are MNHEY and SMNVEV (reference sequence). CDR3 length: 14 amino acids. The CDR3 nucleotides read TGTGCCAGCAGTCCCGGGACAGGGACGAATGAGCAGTTCTTC. This encodes CASSPGTGTNEQFF.

This clone has just one count. The chain links TRBV29-1 to TRBJ1-4, with D possibly matching TRBD1 (5 bases). Trimming took off 1 base at V and 8 bases at J, with 11 bases between the two ends. The germline gives CDR1 SQVTM, CDR2 ANQGSEA. This CDR3 contains 13 residues. The CDR3 DNA follows: TGCAGCGTTGAAGGGCCAGGGTGGGAAAAACTGTTTTTT. Protein product: CSVEGPGWEKLFF.

This clone showed up just once. V and J are TRBV25-1 and TRBJ2-1, with D possibly matching TRBD1 (6 bases). Germline assignment: CDR1 MGHDK and CDR2 SYGVNS. Trimming left V 8 bases short and J 8 bases short, with 19 bases between. The CDR3 extends over 14 amino acids. The CDR3 reads CASQTEQGYHEQFF. Written as DNA, the CDR3 is TGTGCCAGCCAAACGGAGCAGGGGTATCATGAGCAGTTCTTC.

The V and J genes are TRBV7-3 and TRBJ1-1, with D perhaps TRBD1 (6 bases). V lost 5 bases and J 6 bases, leaving 13 bases between the germline ends. Germline-derived CDR1 and CDR2 are SGHTA and FQGTGA. The CDR3 runs to 13 residues. CDR3 coding DNA: TGTGCCAGCAGCGAAATACAGGGCGCTGAAGCTTTCTTT. Residues: CASSEIQGAEAFF.